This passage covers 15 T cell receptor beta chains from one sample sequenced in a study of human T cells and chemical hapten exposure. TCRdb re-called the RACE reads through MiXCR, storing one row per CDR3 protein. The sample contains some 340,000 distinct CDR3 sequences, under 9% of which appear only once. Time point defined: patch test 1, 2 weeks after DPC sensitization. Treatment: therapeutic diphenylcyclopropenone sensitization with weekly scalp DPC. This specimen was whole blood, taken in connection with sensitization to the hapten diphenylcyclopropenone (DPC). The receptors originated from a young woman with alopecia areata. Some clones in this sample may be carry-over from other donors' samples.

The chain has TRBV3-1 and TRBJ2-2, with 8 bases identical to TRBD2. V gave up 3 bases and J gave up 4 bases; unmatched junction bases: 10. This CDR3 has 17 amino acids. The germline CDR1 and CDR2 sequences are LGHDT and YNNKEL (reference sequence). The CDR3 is CASSQVAGTPITGELFF. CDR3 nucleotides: TGTGCCAGCAGCCAGGTAGCGGGGACGCCAATCACCGGGGAGCTGTTTTTT.

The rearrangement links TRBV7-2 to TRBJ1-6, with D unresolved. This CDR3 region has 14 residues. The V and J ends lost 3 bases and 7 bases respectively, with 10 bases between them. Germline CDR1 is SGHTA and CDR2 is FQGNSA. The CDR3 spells CASSFRPFNSPLHF. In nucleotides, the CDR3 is TGTGCCAGCAGCTTTAGGCCATTCAATTCACCCCTCCACTTT.

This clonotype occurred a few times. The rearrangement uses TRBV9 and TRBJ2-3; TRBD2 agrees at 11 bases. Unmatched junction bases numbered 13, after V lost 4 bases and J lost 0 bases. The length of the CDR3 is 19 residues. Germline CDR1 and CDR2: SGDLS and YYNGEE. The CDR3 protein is CASSRRSSGGSTSTDTQYF. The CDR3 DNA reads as TGTGCCAGCAGCCGTAGATCTAGCGGGGGGTCCACTAGCACAGATACGCAGTATTTT.

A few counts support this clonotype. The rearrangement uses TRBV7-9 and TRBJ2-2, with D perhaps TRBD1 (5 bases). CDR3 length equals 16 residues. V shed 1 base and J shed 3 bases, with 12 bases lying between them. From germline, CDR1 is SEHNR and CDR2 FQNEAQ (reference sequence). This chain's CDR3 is CASSLVAGMDTGELFF. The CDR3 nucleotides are TGTGCCAGCAGCTTAGTGGCAGGGATGGACACCGGGGAGCTGTTTTTT. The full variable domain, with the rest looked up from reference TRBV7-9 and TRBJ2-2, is DTGVSQNPRHKITKRGQNVTFRCDPISEHNRLYWYRQTLGQGPEFLTYFQNEAQLEKSRLLSDRFSAERPKGSFSTLEIQRTEQGDSAMYLCASSLVAGMDTGELFFGEGSRLTVL.

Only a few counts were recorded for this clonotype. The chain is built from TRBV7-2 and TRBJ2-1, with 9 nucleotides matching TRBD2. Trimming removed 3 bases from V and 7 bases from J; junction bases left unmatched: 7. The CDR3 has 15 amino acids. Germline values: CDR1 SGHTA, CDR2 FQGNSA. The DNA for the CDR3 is TGTGCCAGCAGCTTCCTAGCGGGGCGGATAAATGAGCAGTTCTTC. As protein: CASSFLAGRINEQFF.

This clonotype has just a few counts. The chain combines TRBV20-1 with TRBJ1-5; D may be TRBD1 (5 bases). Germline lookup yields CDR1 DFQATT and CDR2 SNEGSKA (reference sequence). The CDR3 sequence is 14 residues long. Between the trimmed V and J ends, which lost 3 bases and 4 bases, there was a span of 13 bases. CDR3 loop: CSARGTKENQPQHF. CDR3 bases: TGCAGTGCTAGGGGGACCAAGGAGAATCAGCCCCAGCATTTT.

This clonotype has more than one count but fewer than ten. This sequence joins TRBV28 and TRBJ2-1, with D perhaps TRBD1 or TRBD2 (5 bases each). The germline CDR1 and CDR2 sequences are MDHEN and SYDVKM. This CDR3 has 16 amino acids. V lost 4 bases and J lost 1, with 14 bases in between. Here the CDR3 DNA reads TGTGCCAGCAGTTCCCCCCCGGGGCGGTCCTACAATGAGCAGTTCTTC. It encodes CASSSPPGRSYNEQFF.

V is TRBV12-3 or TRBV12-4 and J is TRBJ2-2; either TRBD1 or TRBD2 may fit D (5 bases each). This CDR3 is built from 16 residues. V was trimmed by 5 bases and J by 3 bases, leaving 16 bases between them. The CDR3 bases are TGTGCCAGCAGTCTCTCCGGGACGAAGGACACCGGGGAGCTGTTTTTT. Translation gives CASSLSGTKDTGELFF.

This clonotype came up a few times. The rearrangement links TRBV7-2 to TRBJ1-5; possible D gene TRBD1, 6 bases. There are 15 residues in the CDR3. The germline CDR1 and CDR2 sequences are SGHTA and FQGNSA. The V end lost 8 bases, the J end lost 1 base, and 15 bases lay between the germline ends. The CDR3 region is CASGWGASSNQPQHF. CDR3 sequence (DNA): TGTGCCAGCGGGTGGGGGGCATCAAGCAATCAGCCCCAGCATTTT. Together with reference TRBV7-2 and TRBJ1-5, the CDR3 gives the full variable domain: GAGVSQSPSNKVTEKGKDVELRCDPISGHTALYWYRQSLGQGLEFLIYFQGNSAPDKSGLPSDRFSAERTGGSVSTLTIQRTQQEDSAVYLCASGWGASSNQPQHFGDGTRLSIL.

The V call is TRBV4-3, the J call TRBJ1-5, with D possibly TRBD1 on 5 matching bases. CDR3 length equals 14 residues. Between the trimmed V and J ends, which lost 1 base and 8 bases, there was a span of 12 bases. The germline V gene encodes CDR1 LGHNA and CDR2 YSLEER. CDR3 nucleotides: TGCGCCAGCAGCCAAGTAGGCAGGGAGGAGCCCCAGCATTTT. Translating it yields CASSQVGREEPQHF.

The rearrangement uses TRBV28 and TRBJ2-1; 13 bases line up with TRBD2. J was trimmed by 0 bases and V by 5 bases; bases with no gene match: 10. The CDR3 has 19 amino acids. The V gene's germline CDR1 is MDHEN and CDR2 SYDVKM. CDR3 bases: TGTGCCAGCAGTACTCCGGGACTAGCGGGGACCTTCTCCTACAATGAGCAGTTCTTC. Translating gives CASSTPGLAGTFSYNEQFF.

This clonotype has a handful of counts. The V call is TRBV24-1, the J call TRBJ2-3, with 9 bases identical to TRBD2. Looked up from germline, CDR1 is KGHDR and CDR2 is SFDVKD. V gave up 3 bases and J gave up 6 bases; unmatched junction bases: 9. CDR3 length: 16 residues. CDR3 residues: CATSDPGGGAHDTQYF. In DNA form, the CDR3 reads TGTGCCACCAGTGATCCTGGCGGGGGGGCCCACGATACGCAGTATTTT.

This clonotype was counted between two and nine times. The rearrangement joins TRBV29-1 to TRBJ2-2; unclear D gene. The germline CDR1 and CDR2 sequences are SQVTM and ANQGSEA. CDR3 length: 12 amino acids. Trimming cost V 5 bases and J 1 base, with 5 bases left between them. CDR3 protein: CSVPVNTGELFF. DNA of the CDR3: TGCAGCGTTCCGGTGAACACCGGGGAGCTGTTTTTT.

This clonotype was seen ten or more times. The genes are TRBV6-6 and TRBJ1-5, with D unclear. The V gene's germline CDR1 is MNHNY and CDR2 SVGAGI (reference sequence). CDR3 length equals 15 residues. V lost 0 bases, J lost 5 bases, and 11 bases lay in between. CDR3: CASSYSSSRYQPQHF. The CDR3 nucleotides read TGTGCCAGCAGTTACTCGTCCTCACGCTATCAGCCCCAGCATTTT.

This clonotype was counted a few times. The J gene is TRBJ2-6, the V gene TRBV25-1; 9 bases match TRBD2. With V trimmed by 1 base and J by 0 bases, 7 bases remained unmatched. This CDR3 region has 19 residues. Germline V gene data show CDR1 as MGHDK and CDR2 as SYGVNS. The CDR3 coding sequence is TGTGCCAGCAGTGAATTGCCCAGCGGGGGGACCTCTGGGGCCAACGTCCTGACTTTC. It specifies CASSELPSGGTSGANVLTF.